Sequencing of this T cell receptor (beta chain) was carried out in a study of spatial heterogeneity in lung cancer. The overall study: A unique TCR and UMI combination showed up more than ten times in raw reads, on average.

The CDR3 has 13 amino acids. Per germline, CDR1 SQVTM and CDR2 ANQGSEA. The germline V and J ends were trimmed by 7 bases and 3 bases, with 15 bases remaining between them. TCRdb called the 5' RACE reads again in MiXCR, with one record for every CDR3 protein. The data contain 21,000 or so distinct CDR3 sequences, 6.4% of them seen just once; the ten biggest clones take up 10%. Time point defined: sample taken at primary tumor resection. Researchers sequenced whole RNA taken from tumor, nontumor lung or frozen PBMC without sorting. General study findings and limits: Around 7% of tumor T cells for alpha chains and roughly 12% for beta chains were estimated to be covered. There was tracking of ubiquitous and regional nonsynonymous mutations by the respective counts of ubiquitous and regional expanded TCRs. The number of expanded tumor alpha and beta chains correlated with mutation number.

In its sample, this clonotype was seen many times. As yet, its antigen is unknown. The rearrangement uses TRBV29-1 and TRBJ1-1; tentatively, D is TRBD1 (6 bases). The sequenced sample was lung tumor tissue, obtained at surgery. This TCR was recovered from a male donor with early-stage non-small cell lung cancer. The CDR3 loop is CSAVRGRDTEAFF. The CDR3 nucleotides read TGCAGCGCCGTCAGGGGAAGAGACACTGAAGCTTTCTTT.